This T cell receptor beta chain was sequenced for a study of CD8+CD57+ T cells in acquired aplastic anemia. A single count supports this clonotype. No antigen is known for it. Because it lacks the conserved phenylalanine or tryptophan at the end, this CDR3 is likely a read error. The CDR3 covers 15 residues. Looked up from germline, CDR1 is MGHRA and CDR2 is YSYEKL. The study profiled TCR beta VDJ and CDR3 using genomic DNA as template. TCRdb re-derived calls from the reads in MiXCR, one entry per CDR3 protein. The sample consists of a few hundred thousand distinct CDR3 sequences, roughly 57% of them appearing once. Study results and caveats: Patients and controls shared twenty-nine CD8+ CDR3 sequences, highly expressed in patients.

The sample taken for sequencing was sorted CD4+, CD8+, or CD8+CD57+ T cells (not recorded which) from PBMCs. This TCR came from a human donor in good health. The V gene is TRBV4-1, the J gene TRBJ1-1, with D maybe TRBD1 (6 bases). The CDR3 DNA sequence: TGCGCCAGCAGCCAAGTAGGGACACCGAACGCTGAAGCTTTCTCT. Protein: CASSQVGTPNAEAFS.